This is a list of T cell receptor beta chains from one sample in a study of cytomegalovirus exposure and HLA in healthy donors. Sequencing used immunoSEQ multiplex PCR; TCRdb keeps in-frame clones, though not all of them. The data hold some 130,000 clones, with 65% to 80% observed a single time. Source material: PBMCs. These receptors were taken from a woman between 40 and 50 years old in good health and CMV-seronegative. The CDR3 runs from the conserved cysteine through the conserved F or W. Each record gives: V gene, D gene, clone size, J gene, CDR3 protein, CDR3 DNA. D genes are given only for firm matches. The size field is filled for only some rows; it gives once, few, many or a size class.

TRBV9	TRBD2	-	TRBJ2-3	CASSVGVAGGVADTQYF	TGTGCCAGCAGCGTAGGGGTAGCGGGAGGAGTGGCAGATACGCAGTATTTT
TRBV18	TRBD1	once	TRBJ1-1	CASSPPTRTGANTEAFF	TGTGCCAGCTCACCCCCGACTCGGACAGGGGCGAACACTGAAGCTTTCTTT
TRBV7-7	-	few	TRBJ2-2	CASSPTEFPNTGELFF	TGTGCCAGCAGCCCAACAGAGTTTCCGAACACCGGGGAGCTGTTTTTT
TRBV29-1	TRBD2	-	TRBJ2-3	CSMTGLAEDTQYF	TGCAGCATGACGGGACTAGCGGAAGATACGCAGTATTTT
TRBV20-1	-	-	TRBJ2-7	CSARLTGEQYF	TGCAGTGCTAGACTTACAGGGGAGCAGTACTTC
TRBV6-6	TRBD1	-	TRBJ1-2	CASSPGQGALGYTF	TGTGCCAGCAGTCCGGGACAGGGGGCTTTGGGCTACACCTTC
TRBV7-9	TRBD1	-	TRBJ2-3	CSSSLRVTGGAGDTQYF	TGTTCCAGCAGCTTAAGGGTAACAGGGGGCGCGGGAGATACGCAGTATTTT
TRBV28	-	once	TRBJ1-1	CASKTGSGTEAFF	TGTGCCAGCAAAACAGGATCGGGCACTGAAGCTTTCTTT
TRBV28	TRBD1	-	TRBJ1-5	CASSLVGQGNQPQHF	TGTGCCAGCAGTTTGGTCGGACAGGGCAATCAGCCCCAGCATTTT
TRBV6-5	TRBD2	-	TRBJ2-2	CASSLRGGYTGELFF	TGTGCCAGTTCCCTACGGGGGGGATACACCGGGGAGCTGTTTTTT
TRBV28	TRBD1	few	TRBJ1-3	CASSFGQGQDTIYF	TGTGCCAGCAGTTTCGGACAGGGCCAGGACACCATATATTTT
TRBV21-1	-	-	TRBJ2-1	CASTGKILAGYLNYNEQFF	TGTGCCAGCACCGGTAAAATACTAGCGGGGTACCTGAATTACAATGAGCAGTTCTTC
TRBV2	TRBD1	once	TRBJ2-7	CASGRGQNYEQYF	TGTGCCAGCGGAAGGGGACAGAACTACGAGCAGTACTTC
TRBV14	-	-	TRBJ2-7	CASSPRTSHKNEQYF	TGTGCCAGCAGCCCCAGGACTTCCCACAAGAACGAGCAGTACTTC
TRBV18	-	-	TRBJ1-5	CASSAQEGQPQHF	TGTGCCAGCTCAGCTCAGGAAGGTCAGCCCCAGCATTTT
TRBV5-4	TRBD1	-	TRBJ2-1	CASSSGTGPNNEQFF	TGTGCCAGCAGCTCCGGGACAGGGCCCAACAATGAGCAGTTCTTC
TRBV18	-	-	TRBJ1-1	CASSPIGALNTEAFF	TGTGCCAGCTCACCAATAGGGGCCTTGAACACTGAAGCTTTCTTT
TRBV5-1	TRBD1	few	TRBJ1-1	CASSPGTGSTEAFF	TGCGCCAGCAGCCCCGGGACAGGGAGTACTGAAGCTTTCTTT